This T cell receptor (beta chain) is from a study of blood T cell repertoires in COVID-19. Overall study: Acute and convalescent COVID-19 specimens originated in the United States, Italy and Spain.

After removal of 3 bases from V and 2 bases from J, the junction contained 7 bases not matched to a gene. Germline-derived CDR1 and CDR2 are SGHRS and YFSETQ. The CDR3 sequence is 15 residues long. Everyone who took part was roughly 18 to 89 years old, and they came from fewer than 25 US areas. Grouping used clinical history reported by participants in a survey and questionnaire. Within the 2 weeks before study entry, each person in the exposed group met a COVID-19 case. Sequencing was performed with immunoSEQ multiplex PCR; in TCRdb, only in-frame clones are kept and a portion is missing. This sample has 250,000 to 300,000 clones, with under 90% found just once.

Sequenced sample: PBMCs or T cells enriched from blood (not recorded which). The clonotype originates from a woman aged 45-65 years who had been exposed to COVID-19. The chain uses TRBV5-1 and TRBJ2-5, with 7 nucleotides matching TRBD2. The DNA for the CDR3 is TGCGCCAGCAGCTGGGCTAGCGGCAAACAAGAGACCCAGTACTTC. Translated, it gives CASSWASGKQETQYF.